This TCR beta chain is drawn from a study of shared clonotypes between healthy human individuals. Looking at the study overall: Per donor, three plates held CD4 naive cells, three held CD4 memory, two held CD8 naive and one held CD8 memory.

Measured with immunoSEQ multiplex PCR; TCRdb has only the in-frame clones, and not every one. This table holds a few hundred thousand clones, 95% to 96% found once. Naive CD8 cells comprised CD45RO-negative, CCR7-positively selected cells, excluding terminally differentiated effector memory CD45RA+ cells. This sequence originates from a woman aged 25 to 39 in good health. What was sequenced was naive CD8+ T cells sorted from blood.

The CDR3 DNA follows: TGTGCCAGCAGTCCGGAGATGAGGTCCTACGAGCAGTACTTC. It specifies CASSPEMRSYEQYF. The V gene is TRBV28, the J gene TRBJ2-7, with unresolved D. V was pared by 5 bases and J by 1 base, with 12 bases between. This CDR3 has 14 residues. CDR1 is MDHEN, CDR2 SYDVKM, per germline.